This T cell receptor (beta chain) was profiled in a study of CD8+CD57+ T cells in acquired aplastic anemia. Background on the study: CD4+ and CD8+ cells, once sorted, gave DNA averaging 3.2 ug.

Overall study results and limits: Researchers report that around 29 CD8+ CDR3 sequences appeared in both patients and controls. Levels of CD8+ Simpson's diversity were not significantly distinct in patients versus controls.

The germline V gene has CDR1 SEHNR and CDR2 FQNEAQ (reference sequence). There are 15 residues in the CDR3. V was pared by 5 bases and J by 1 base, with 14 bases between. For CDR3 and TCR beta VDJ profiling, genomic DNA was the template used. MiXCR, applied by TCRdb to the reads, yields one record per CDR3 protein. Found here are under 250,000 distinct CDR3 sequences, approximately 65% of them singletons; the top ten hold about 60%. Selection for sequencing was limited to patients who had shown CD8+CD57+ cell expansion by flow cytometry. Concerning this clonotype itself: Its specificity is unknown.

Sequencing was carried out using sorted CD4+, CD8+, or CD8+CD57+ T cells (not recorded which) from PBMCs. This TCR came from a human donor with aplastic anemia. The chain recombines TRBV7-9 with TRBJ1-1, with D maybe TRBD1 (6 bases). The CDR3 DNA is TGTGCCAGCAGCCCGGGTGGGGGGGCGAACACTGAAGCTTTCTTT. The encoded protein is CASSPGGGANTEAFF.